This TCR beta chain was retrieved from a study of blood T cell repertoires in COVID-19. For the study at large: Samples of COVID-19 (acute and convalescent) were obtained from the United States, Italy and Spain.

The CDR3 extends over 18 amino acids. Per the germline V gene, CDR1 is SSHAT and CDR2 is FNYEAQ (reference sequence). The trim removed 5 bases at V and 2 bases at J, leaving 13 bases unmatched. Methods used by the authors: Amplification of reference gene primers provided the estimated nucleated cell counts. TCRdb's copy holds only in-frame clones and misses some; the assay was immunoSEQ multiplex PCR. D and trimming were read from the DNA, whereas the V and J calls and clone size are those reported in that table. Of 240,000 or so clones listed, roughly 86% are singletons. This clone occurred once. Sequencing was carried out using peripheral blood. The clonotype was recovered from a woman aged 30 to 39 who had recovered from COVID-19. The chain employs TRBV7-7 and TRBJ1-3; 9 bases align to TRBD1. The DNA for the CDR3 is TGTGCCAGCAGCCTACCTAGGGACAGGGCCCGGACTGGAAACACCATATATTTT. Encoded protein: CASSLPRDRARTGNTIYF.